The T cell receptor (beta chain) under discussion was sequenced for a study of blood T cell repertoires in COVID-19. The CDR3 runs 14 residues. In germline, CDR1 is MNHEY, CDR2 SVGAGI. The V end was cut by 6 bases, the J end by 0 bases, with 10 bases between. TCRdb keeps only in-frame clones here, not all; method: immunoSEQ multiplex PCR. The sample holds approximately 97,000 clones, approximately 86% seen once. The clonotype originates from a human donor in a cohort sampled during active COVID-19. The gene calls are TRBV6-5 and TRBJ2-3, with D perhaps TRBD1 (6 bases). Sequenced material: peripheral blood. CDR3 nucleotide sequence: TGTGCCAGCAGAGTACAGGGAAGCACAGATACGCAGTATTTT. Amino acids: CASRVQGSTDTQYF.